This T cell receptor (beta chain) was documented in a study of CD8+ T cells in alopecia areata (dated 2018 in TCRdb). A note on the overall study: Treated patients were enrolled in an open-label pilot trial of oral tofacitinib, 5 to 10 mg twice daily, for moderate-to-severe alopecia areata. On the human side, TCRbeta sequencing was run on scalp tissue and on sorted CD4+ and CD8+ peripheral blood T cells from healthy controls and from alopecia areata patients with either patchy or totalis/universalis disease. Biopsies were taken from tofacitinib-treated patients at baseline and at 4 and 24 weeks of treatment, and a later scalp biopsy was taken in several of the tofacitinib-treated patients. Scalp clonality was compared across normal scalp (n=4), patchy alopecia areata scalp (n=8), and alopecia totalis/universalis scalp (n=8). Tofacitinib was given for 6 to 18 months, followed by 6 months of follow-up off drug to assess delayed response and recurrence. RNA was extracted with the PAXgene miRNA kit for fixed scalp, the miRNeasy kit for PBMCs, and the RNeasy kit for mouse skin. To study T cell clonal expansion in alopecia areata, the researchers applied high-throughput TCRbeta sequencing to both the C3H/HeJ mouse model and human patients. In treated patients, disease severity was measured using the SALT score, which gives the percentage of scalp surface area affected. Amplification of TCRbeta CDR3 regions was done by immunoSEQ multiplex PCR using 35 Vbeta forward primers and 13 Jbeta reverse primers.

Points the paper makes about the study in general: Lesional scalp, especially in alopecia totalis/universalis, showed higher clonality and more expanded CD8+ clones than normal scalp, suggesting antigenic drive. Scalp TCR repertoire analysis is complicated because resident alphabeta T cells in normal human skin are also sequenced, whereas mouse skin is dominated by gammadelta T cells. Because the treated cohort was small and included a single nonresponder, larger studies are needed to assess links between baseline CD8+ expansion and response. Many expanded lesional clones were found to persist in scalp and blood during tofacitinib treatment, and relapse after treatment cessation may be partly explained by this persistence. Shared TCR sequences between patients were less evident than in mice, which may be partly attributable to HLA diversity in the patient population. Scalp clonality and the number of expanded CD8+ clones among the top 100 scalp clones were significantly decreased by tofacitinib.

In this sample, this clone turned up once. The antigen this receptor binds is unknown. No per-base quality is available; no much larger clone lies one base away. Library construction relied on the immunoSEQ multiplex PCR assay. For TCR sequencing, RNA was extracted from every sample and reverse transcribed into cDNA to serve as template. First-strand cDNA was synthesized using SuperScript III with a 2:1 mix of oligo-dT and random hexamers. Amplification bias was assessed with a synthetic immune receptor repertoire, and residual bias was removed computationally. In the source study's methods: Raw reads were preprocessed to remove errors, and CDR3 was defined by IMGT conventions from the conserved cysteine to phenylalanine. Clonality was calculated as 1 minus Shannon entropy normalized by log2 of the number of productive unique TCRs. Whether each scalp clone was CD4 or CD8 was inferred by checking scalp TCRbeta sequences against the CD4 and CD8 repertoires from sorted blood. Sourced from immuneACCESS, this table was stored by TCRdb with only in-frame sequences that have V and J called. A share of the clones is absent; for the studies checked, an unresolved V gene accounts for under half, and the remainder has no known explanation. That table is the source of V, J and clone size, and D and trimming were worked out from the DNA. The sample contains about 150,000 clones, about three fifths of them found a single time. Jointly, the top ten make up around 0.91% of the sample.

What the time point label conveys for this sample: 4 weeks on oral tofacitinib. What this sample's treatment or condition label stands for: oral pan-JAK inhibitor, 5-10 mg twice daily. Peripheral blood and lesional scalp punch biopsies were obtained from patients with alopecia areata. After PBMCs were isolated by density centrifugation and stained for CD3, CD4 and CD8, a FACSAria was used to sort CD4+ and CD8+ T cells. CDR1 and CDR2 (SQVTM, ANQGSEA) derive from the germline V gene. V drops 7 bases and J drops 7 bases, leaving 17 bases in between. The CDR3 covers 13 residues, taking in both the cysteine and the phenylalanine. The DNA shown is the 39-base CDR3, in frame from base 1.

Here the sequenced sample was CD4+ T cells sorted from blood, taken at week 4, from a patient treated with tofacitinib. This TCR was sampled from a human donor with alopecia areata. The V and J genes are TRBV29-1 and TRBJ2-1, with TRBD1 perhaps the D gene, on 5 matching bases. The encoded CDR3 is CSALGIRGNEQFF. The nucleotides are TGCAGCGCCCTTGGTATTAGGGGTAATGAGCAGTTCTTC.